These 12 T cell receptor beta chains share one sample of origin, sequenced in a study of blood T cell repertoires in COVID-19 (dated by TCRdb to 2018 to 2021). Library generation was performed with the immunoSEQ multiplex PCR assay. TCRdb re-hosts the immuneACCESS table, in-frame sequences only. Its copies lack some clones; in the studies checked, an unresolved V gene accounts for under half of them, and the cause for the rest is not known. This sample holds 650,000 to 800,000 clones; 90% were observed only once. The ten largest clonotypes hold about 0.26% of the sample. Sample: peripheral blood. The source of these receptors is a woman under 30 with acute or convalescent COVID-19.

V and J are TRBV12-3 or TRBV12-4 and TRBJ2-3; D uncertain. With 6 bases removed from V and 6 bases from J, the gap between germline ends came to 13 bases. This CDR3 is 13 amino acids long. The CDR3 sequence: CASSTVPEDTQYF. As DNA, the CDR3 is TGTGCCAGCAGCACTGTCCCCGAGGATACGCAGTATTTT.

V is TRBV18 and J is TRBJ1-1, with TRBD1 as a possible D gene (6 bases). Trimming left V 2 bases short and J 7 bases short, with 8 bases between. CDR3 length: 12 amino acids. Germline-derived CDR1 and CDR2 are KGHSH and LQKENI. CDR3 DNA sequence: TGTGCCAGCTCACCAGGACAGATTGAAGCTTTCTTT. Translated: CASSPGQIEAFF.

The chain carries TRBV27 and TRBJ1-6; D unresolved. This CDR3 is 14 amino acids long. Trimming took 10 bases from V and 6 from J, leaving 16 bases between them. Germline CDR1 MNHEY, CDR2 SMNVEV (reference sequence). This chain's CDR3 is CAIRGRTLNSPLHF. The CDR3 DNA reads as TGTGCCATCCGAGGGCGGACGCTTAATTCACCCCTCCACTTT.

V and J are TRBV12-3 or TRBV12-4 and TRBJ2-4; 9 bases agree with TRBD1. The junction had 10 bases not matched to a gene; V was cut back by 11 bases and J by 8 bases. There are 13 residues in the CDR3. The CDR3 spells CARQGQGEDIQYF. The CDR3 nucleotides read TGTGCCCGCCAGGGACAGGGAGAGGACATTCAGTACTTC.

This chain links TRBV29-1 with TRBJ2-2; no firm D call. The CDR3 covers 13 residues. The germline CDR1 and CDR2 sequences are SQVTM and ANQGSEA. V was shortened by 3 bases and J by 6 bases, with 11 bases between the two germline ends. CDR3 in amino acids: CSVEGQVAGELFF. Here the CDR3 DNA reads TGCAGCGTTGAGGGCCAGGTGGCCGGGGAGCTGTTTTTT.

The V gene is TRBV12-5, the J gene TRBJ1-1, with D possibly matching TRBD1 (6 bases). Trimming removed 1 base at V and 5 bases at J, with 17 bases between. The germline CDR1 and CDR2 sequences are LGHNT and FRNRAP. The CDR3 length is 16 residues. The CDR3 DNA is TGTGCTAGTGGTTTGGCCGTGATGAAGGGGGGGACTGAAGCTTTCTTT. Translation: CASGLAVMKGGTEAFF.

This chain links TRBV4-1 with TRBJ1-4; D is undetermined. Germline-derived CDR1 and CDR2 are MGHRA and YSYEKL. This CDR3 spans 15 amino acids. Trimming removed 4 bases from V and 0 bases from J, with 9 bases in between. The CDR3, as DNA: TGCGCCAGCAGCCCCAAGCCCACAACTAATGAAAAACTGTTTTTT. This sequence encodes CASSPKPTTNEKLFF.

In the case of this clone: This specimen includes other DNA sequences encoding the same CDR3. V is TRBV9 and J is TRBJ2-3; 7 bases line up with TRBD2. Germline CDR1 is SGDLS and CDR2 is YYNGEE. The CDR3 covers 15 residues. V shed 0 bases, J shed 1 base, and the junction held 2 bases outside the gene matches. The CDR3, as DNA: TGTGCCAGCAGCGTAGGTGGGGGGGGCACAGATACGCAGTATTTT. Translated, it gives CASSVGGGGTDTQYF.

The chain uses TRBV6-2 or TRBV6-3 and TRBJ1-5, with a weak D call TRBD1 (6 bases). Germline CDR1 and CDR2: MNHEY and SVGEGT. The V and J ends lost 6 bases and 1 base respectively, with 16 bases between them. The CDR3 contains 16 residues. This CDR3 is CASSPWTEDSNQPQHF. CDR3 coding DNA: TGTGCCAGCAGCCCCTGGACAGAAGACAGCAATCAGCCCCAGCATTTT.

On this clone: Its ends do not fully match the called genes, so a read error is possible. V and J are TRBV4-1 and TRBJ1-3, with 7 bases identical to TRBD1. Germline V lookup: CDR1 MGHRA, CDR2 YSYEKL. There are 18 residues in the CDR3. The CDR3 nucleotides read TGCGCCAACAGCCAAGATAGTGCCAGGGGACAGAGGGGAAACACCATATATTTT. As protein: CANSQDSARGQRGNTIYF.

Concerning this clone itself: Different DNA sequences within this sample yield the same CDR3. The V gene is TRBV3-1 (or the pseudogene TRBV3-2), the J gene TRBJ1-1; possible D gene TRBD1, 6 bases. Trimming pared 6 bases from V and 4 bases from J, leaving 9 bases between. Germline lookup yields CDR1 LGHDT and CDR2 YNNKEL (reference sequence). The CDR3 extends over 12 amino acids. This CDR3 reads CASSRGSTEAFF. The CDR3 bases are TGTGCCAGCAGTAGGGGGAGCACTGAAGCTTTCTTT.

V usage is TRBV12-5 and J usage is TRBJ1-5, with D tentatively TRBD1 (5 bases). The germline CDR1 and CDR2 sequences are LGHNT and FRNRAP. The ends were cut back, 1 base at V and 7 bases at J, with 20 bases in the middle. The CDR3 length is 17 residues. The CDR3 protein is CASGLEVTVIGVQPQHF. The CDR3 DNA is TGTGCTAGTGGTTTGGAAGTGACAGTGATAGGGGTCCAGCCCCAGCATTTT.